The 5 T cell receptor beta chains below were found in one sample sequenced in a study of blood T cell repertoires in COVID-19. Here immunoSEQ multiplex PCR was the method, and the copy in TCRdb shows in-frame clones only, minus some. Of 85,000 to 100,000 clones detected, roughly three quarters appear once; the ten largest clones hold nearly 25%. Sequencing used peripheral blood. These receptors all stem from a human donor in a cohort sampled during active COVID-19.

This clone has only one observation. The V gene is TRBV6-5, the J gene TRBJ1-5; 8 nucleotides align to TRBD1. The CDR3 totals 14 residues. The V gene end was trimmed by 6 bases and the J gene end by 6 bases; junction bases not matched to a gene: 7. Germline lookup yields CDR1 MNHEY and CDR2 SVGAGI. This CDR3 is CASRDRESGQPQHF. As DNA, the CDR3 is TGTGCCAGCAGGGACAGGGAATCGGGTCAGCCCCAGCATTTT.

The chain employs TRBV7-9 and TRBJ2-3; 7 bases line up with TRBD2. V lost 0 bases and J lost 0; bases outside the gene matches: 12. In germline, CDR1 is SEHNR, CDR2 FQNEAQ (reference sequence). The CDR3 length is 19 residues. As DNA, the CDR3 is TGTGCCAGCAGCTTAGCGACACAGATGGGAGGGGCCAGCACAGATACGCAGTATTTT. Protein sequence: CASSLATQMGGASTDTQYF.

The chain recombines TRBV7-3 with TRBJ2-7, with 13 bases that match TRBD2. V lost 4 bases, J lost 6 bases, and 9 bases stayed unmatched. The CDR3 consists of 16 residues. CDR1 and CDR2 from the germline V gene are SGHTA and FQGTGA. CDR3 coding DNA: TGTGCCAGCAGCTCACCCGGACTAGCGGGAGCCGGCGAGCAGTACTTC. Its translation: CASSSPGLAGAGEQYF.

V gene TRBV7-8 combines with J gene TRBJ2-3, with 9 nucleotides matching TRBD2. The trim removed 3 bases at V and 5 bases at J, leaving 9 bases unmatched. The CDR3 consists of 16 residues. CDR1 SGHVS and CDR2 FQNEAQ come from the germline V gene. The CDR3 sequence is CASSLQASGIGDTQYF. CDR3 DNA: TGTGCCAGCAGCTTGCAAGCTAGCGGGATAGGAGATACGCAGTATTTT.

Details on this clone: Other DNA sequences within the sample encode an identical CDR3. This sequence joins TRBV7-2 and TRBJ2-7; D may be TRBD2 (6 bases). The V gene's germline CDR1 is SGHTA and CDR2 FQGNSA. The V end lost 1 base, the J end lost 3 bases, and 7 bases lay between the germline ends. The CDR3 contains 13 residues. The CDR3 loop is CASSLDGSYEQYF. The CDR3 DNA reads as TGTGCCAGCAGCTTAGACGGGAGCTACGAGCAGTACTTC.